This TCR beta chain was captured in a study of T cells after posttransplantation cyclophosphamide. Points from the study as a whole: Recipient CMV seropositivity and CMV reactivation strongly tracked TRB clonality. Skin or GI-infiltrating T cells shared few TRB sequences with blood. Donor CD8+ memory clones often dominated recipient blood repertoires at later times.

This clone showed up many times. Its antigen is currently unknown. Cyclophosphamide on days +3 and +4 followed busulfan-fludarabine conditioning and a marrow graft. TCRdb keeps only in-frame clones here, not all; method: immunoSEQ multiplex PCR. The profile covers some 5,000 clones, none occurring a single time. The V gene's germline CDR1 is GTSNPN and CDR2 SVGIG (reference sequence). This CDR3 contains 15 residues. V trimming: 3 bases; J trimming: 0 bases; junction bases outside the gene matches: 4. The starting material was PBMCs, obtained after allogeneic stem cell transplant with posttransplant cyclophosphamide. The source of this sequence is a female patient in her 30s who received an allogeneic stem cell transplant from an unrelated donor, was CMV-positive, and had acute and chronic GVHD. Some T cells here may be from the graft donor. V usage is TRBV30 and J usage is TRBJ1-4; TRBD1 matches 7 bases. CDR3 nucleotide sequence: TGTGCCTGGAGGACAGGGTATGCAACTAATGAAAAACTGTTTTTT. Residues: CAWRTGYATNEKLFF.